This T cell receptor (beta chain) is drawn from a study of human T cells and chemical hapten exposure. Looking at the study overall: Sensitizing treatment utilized 2% DPC over a 2 cm by 2 cm portion of upper inner arm skin.

This CDR3 spans 14 amino acids. Germline CDR1 reads DFQATT; CDR2 reads SNEGSKA (reference sequence). V lost 2 bases and J lost 2, with 11 bases in between. Each cDNA molecule in the library carried unique molecular identifiers. Using its own MiXCR run on the RACE reads, TCRdb lists one record per CDR3 protein. The sample consists of roughly 180,000 distinct CDR3 sequences, under 25% of them appearing once. Noted time point: patch test 1, 2 weeks after DPC sensitization. Regarding treatment: therapeutic diphenylcyclopropenone sensitization with weekly scalp DPC. Points from the study as a whole: The formation of large CDR3 similarity clusters by expanded TCRs significantly exceeded that of controls.

For this clonotype: The target antigen is unknown.

This specimen consisted of whole blood, obtained in connection with sensitization to the hapten diphenylcyclopropenone (DPC). The chain couples TRBV20-1 to TRBJ2-3; D is possibly TRBD1 or TRBD2 (5 bases each). This sequence was found in a woman aged 45-60 years with alopecia areata. Some clones in this sample may be carry-over from other donors' samples. CDR3 protein: CSARPGTATDTQYF. The CDR3 coding sequence is TGCAGTGCTAGACCCGGGACGGCCACAGATACGCAGTATTTT.